A selection of T cell receptor beta chains follows, all from one sample in a study of T cell clonotyping in hematopoietic cell transplantation. Profiled with immunoSEQ multiplex PCR; TCRdb holds only in-frame clones, not every one. This table has approximately 39,000 clones, 95% appearing once. The source material was peripheral blood mononuclear cells, sampled before stem cell transplant. These receptors all stem from a man in his forties or fifties with chronic myeloid leukemia. Some clones in this sample may be carry-over from other donors' samples. Both conserved end residues are part of each CDR3. D genes are given only for firm matches. Size values are once, few and many counts, or a class for expanded clones, and some rows have none.

TRBV19,TRBJ1-5,once,NA,CASSIEMVTPQHF
TRBV7-6,TRBJ2-2,once,NA,CASSLDRELFF
TRBV4-2,TRBJ2-3,NA,NA,CASSQGQGGTDTQYF
TRBV28,TRBJ2-6,NA,NA,CASGPHGANVLTF
TRBV10-3,TRBJ1-1,NA,NA,CAISEGAGGTEAFF
TRBV28,TRBJ1-2,NA,NA,CASSIGQLYGYTF
TRBV9,TRBJ1-2,NA,NA,CASSVGDPYGYTF
TRBV29-1,TRBJ1-2,NA,TRBD1,CSVGDRGQGYGYTF
TRBV2,TRBJ1-1,NA,NA,CASSGGRNTEAFF
TRBV7-8,TRBJ2-1,NA,TRBD2,CASGAGGSSYNEQFF
TRBV7-6,TRBJ1-1,once,TRBD1,CASSLNRGPIPEAFF
TRBV7-2,TRBJ2-3,NA,NA,CASSLSLDTQYF
TRBV5-6,TRBJ2-1,NA,NA,CASSPDGSYNEQFF
TRBV6-5,TRBJ2-2,NA,TRBD1,CASSYGTGRRGELFF
TRBV9,TRBJ2-7,NA,TRBD1,CASSGTGGRWGEQYF
TRBV11-3,TRBJ2-2,NA,NA,CASSLGGQTGELFF
TRBV2,TRBJ1-5,NA,TRBD1,CASREQGDRAGVVGNQPQHF
TRBV6-4,TRBJ1-1,NA,TRBD1,CASSVDRETEAFF
TRBV5-4,TRBJ2-2,NA,NA,CASSLGRSVSAGELFF
TRBV5-1,TRBJ1-1,NA,NA,CASSLGWGEDTEAFF
TRBV11-2,TRBJ2-5,NA,NA,CASSLVGPQYF
TRBV28,TRBJ2-2,NA,TRBD1,CASGARPWTGMGTGELFF
TRBV7-2,TRBJ1-2,NA,NA,CASSLGGYRPGANYGYTF
TRBV19,TRBJ2-7,NA,NA,CASSIEDLSSEQYF
TRBV30,TRBJ2-7,NA,NA,CAWKGLGSSYEQYF
TRBV4-3,TRBJ2-7,NA,NA,CASSHYGFEYEQYF
TRBV28,TRBJ2-7,NA,NA,CASSFGDHEQYF
TRBV11-2,TRBJ2-3,NA,NA,CASSRGSSTDTQYF
TRBV7-9,TRBJ2-7,NA,NA,CASSPYGEQYF
TRBV5-8,TRBJ1-6,NA,NA,CASSPPLNHNSPLHF
TRBV14,TRBJ2-5,NA,NA,CASSLGLHQETQYF
TRBV28,TRBJ1-1,NA,TRBD1,CASSPGGAGTEAFF
TRBV11-1,TRBJ1-1,NA,TRBD1,CASSLSPPGQGVMNTEAFF
TRBV4-1,TRBJ2-7,NA,NA,CASSQVFYEGTYEQYF
TRBV7-3,TRBJ2-3,NA,NA,CASSPQTGFGTDTQYF
TRBV6-5,TRBJ2-1,once,NA,CASSRLSEQFF
TRBV7-2,TRBJ1-6,NA,NA,CASSLGAVDSPLHF
TRBV27,TRBJ1-1,NA,NA,CASSLTGTGTEAFF
TRBV30,TRBJ1-6,NA,NA,CAWSVLENSPLHF
TRBV5-1,TRBJ1-2,NA,TRBD1,CASSLPDRGEGYTF
TRBV4-3,TRBJ2-7,NA,TRBD2,CASSSWTSGPYEQYF
TRBV29-1,TRBJ2-7,NA,NA,CSVQGVTYEQYF
TRBV27,TRBJ2-3,NA,NA,CASKRADTQYF
TRBV10-3,TRBJ2-7,NA,NA,CPPLGRVGGQYF
TRBV14,TRBJ1-2,NA,TRBD1,CASSFRTGGGYTF
TRBV5-1,TRBJ1-6,NA,NA,CASSPSGGEYNSPLHF
TRBV6-4,TRBJ1-5,NA,NA,CASSEGSNQPQHF
TRBV6-6,TRBJ1-3,NA,NA,CASNAQYSGNTIYF
TRBV28,TRBJ1-2,once,NA,CASSSFVDSRGYTF
TRBV5-1,TRBJ2-6,NA,NA,CASSFGQVMFSGANVLTF
TRBV9,TRBJ2-1,NA,TRBD2,CASSVDGGSSYNEQFF
TRBV6-1,TRBJ2-7,NA,NA,CASSGGDSLSYEQYF
TRBV9,TRBJ1-3,NA,NA,CASSAQSGGGNTIYF
TRBV7-9,TRBJ1-1,once,NA,CASSLEVGGDTEAFF
TRBV27,TRBJ1-4,NA,NA,CASSSSLATNEKLFF